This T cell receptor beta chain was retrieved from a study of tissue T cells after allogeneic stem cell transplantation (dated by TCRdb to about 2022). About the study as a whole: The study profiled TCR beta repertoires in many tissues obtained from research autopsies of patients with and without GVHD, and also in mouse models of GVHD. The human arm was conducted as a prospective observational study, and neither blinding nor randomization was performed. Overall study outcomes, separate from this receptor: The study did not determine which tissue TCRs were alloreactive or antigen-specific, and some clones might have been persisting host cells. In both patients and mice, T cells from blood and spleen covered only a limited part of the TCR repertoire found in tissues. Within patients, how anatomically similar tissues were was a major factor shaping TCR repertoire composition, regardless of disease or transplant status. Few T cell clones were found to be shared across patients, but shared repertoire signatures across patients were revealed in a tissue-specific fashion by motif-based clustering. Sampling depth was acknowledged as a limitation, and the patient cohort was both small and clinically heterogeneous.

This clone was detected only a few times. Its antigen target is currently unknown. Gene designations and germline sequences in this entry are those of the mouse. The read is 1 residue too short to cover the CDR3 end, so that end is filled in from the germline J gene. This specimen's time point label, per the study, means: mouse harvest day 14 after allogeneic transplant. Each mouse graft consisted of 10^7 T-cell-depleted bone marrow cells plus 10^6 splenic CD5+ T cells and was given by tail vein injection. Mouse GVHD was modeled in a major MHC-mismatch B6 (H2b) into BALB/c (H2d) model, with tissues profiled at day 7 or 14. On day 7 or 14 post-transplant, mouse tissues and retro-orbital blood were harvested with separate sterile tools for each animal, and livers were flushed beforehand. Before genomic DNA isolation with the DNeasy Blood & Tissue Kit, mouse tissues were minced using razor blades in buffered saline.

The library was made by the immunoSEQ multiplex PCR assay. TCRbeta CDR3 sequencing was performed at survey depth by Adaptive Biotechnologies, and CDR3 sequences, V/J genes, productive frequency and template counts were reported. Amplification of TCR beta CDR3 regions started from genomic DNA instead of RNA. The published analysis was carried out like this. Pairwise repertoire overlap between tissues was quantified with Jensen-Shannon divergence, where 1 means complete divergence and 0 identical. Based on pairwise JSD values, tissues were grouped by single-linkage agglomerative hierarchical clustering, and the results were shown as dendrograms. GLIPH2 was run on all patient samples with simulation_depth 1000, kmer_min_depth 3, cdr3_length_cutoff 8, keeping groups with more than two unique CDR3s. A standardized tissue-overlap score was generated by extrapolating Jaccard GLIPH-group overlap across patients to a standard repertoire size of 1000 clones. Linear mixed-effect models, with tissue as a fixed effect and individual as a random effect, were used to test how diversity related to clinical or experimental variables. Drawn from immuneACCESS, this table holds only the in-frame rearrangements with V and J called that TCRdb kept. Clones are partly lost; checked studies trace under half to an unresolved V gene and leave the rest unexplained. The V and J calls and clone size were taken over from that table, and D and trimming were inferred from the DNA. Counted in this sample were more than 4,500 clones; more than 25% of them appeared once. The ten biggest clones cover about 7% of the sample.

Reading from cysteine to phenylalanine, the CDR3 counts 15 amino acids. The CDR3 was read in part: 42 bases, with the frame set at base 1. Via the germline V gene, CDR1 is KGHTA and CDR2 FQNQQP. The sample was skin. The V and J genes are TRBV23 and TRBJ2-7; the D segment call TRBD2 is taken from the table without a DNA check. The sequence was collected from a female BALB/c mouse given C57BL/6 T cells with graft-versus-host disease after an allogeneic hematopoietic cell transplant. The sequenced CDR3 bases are TGCTCCAGCAGTCTCGACTGGGGGAGCTCCTATGAACAGTAC. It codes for CSSSLDWGSSYEQY. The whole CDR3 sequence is CSSSLDWGSSYEQYF.